This T cell receptor beta chain was sequenced for a study of cytomegalovirus exposure and HLA in healthy donors. Study in general: Roughly 89 million unique TCR sequences came from HLA-typed donors in an early release.

PCR was performed using 60 Vbeta and 13 Jbeta primers. Methods used by the authors: It was a later analysis that counted about 80 million unique TCR beta chains, of which 9.5 million to 14 million were shared. The method was immunoSEQ multiplex PCR; TCRdb's version includes in-frame clones alone and lacks a portion of them. V, J and clone size are those of that table, while D and trimming were read from the DNA. The repertoire includes more than 80,000 clones, around 76% of them detected once, and about 6.1% sits in the top ten. Between the trimmed V and J ends, which lost 7 bases and 4 bases, there was a span of 24 bases. This CDR3 comprises 17 residues. Germline V gives CDR1 MDHEN, CDR2 SYDVKM. Study results and caveats: Sequencing likely caused a cluster of highly shared sequence variants. Presence/absence analyses rested on an assumption that sequencing depth was roughly uniform across donors.

About this clone itself: Its cognate antigen is unknown.

Sequenced sample: PBMCs. V is TRBV28 and J is TRBJ2-3, with D tentatively TRBD2 (6 bases). This clonotype was obtained from a woman in her forties or fifties in good health and CMV-seropositive. CDR3 protein: CASTQPGRDVGPDTQYF. CDR3 in DNA: TGTGCCAGCACTCAGCCAGGGCGGGACGTCGGACCAGATACGCAGTATTTT.